This T cell receptor (beta chain) was retrieved from a study of blood T cell repertoires in COVID-19. Background on the study: Spain, Italy and the United States supplied samples that represented acute and convalescent COVID-19.

The age range of participants was 18 to 89 years, with residence in about two dozen US areas. Germline CDR1 is SEHNR and CDR2 is FQNEAQ (reference sequence). V was shortened by 3 bases and J by 9 bases, with 9 bases between the two germline ends. The CDR3 runs to 13 residues. TCRdb keeps only in-frame clones here, not all; method: immunoSEQ multiplex PCR. The sample has about 200,000 clones, approximately 80% seen once. This clonotype originated in a man aged 40-55 years who had recovered from COVID-19. Sequenced: PBMCs or T cells enriched from blood (not recorded which). The chain joins TRBV7-9 to TRBJ1-6; D is perhaps TRBD1 (6 bases). DNA for the CDR3: TGTGCCAGCAGCTTTGGACAGTTTTCACCCCTCCACTTT. This encodes CASSFGQFSPLHF.